This TCR beta chain was documented in a study of T cell responses to AZD1222 COVID-19 vaccine. The protocol was immunoSEQ multiplex PCR, while the TCRdb copy is restricted to in-frame clones and leaves out a portion. The table shows 95,000 to 130,000 clones, with 70% to 90% occurring only once. General observations from the study: Vaccine-associated CD4 TCRs spanned spike, dominant at 160-218 and 743-854. It was only a handful of AZD1222 recipients who were seropositive at baseline. Nearly half of unique spike-specific TCRs reportedly avoided B.1.351 and B.1.1.7 mutated regions.

V lost 4 bases and J lost 5; bases outside the gene matches: 6. Germline V lookup: CDR1 SGHRS, CDR2 YFSETQ. The CDR3 is made up of 14 amino acids. Concerning this clone itself: The antigen remains unidentified.

This sequence originates from an adult in good health. This rearrangement joins TRBV5-1 to TRBJ2-7; 10 bases are a match to TRBD1. The sequenced sample was peripheral blood, obtained on day 0 of AZD1222 vaccination. The CDR3 spells CASSDGTGVHEQYF. For the CDR3, the DNA is TGCGCCAGCAGCGACGGGACAGGGGTCCACGAGCAGTACTTC.